Reported below is one T cell receptor (beta chain). Its specificity is unknown. Purities over 95% were achieved in all sorted populations. The sample is drawn from a study of beta chain features in type 1 diabetes. CDR3 length: 13 residues. Trimming removed 1 base at V and 8 bases at J, with 10 bases between. Germline CDR1 is SGHRS and CDR2 is YFSETQ. The whole isolated RNA underwent reverse transcription, so sequencing captured expressed TCRB transcripts. Only in-frame clones appear in the TCRdb table, and some are missing; sequencing was by immunoSEQ multiplex PCR. The sample holds hundreds of thousands of clones, about an eighth seen once. The study's findings and limits: For TCRB rearrangement, an influence of HLA type remained unresolved here. All four CD4+ subsets from Type 1 diabetes patients carried moderately but significantly shorter TCRB CDR3s. VDJ junctions from type 1 diabetes patients carried fewer insertions and larger deletions.

The J gene is TRBJ2-1, the V gene TRBV5-1, with D possibly TRBD1 on 5 matching bases. Sample: naive CD4+ T cells from blood. This TCR was sampled from a man aged 18 to 35 with type 1 diabetes. This CDR3 reads CASSLRREHEQFF. DNA for the CDR3: TGCGCCAGCAGCTTGCGCAGGGAACATGAGCAGTTCTTC. The full variable domain, with the rest looked up from reference TRBV5-1 and TRBJ2-1, is KAGVTQTPRYLIKTRGQQVTLSCSPISGHRSVSWYQQTPGQGLQFLFEYFSETQRNKGNFPGRFSGRQFSNSRSEMNVSTLELGDSALYLCASSLRREHEQFFGPGTRLTVL.